This TCR beta chain came from a study of spatial heterogeneity in lung cancer. At the level of the study: Raw reads contained each unique TCR and UMI combination more than ten times on average.

Individually, TCR cDNA molecules were each labelled with a unique molecular identifier. TCRdb ran MiXCR on the 5' RACE reads and lists one entry per CDR3 protein. The sample lists 20,000 to 25,000 distinct CDR3 sequences; roughly 4.5% were seen once. This clonotype was observed a few times. Described time point: sample taken at primary tumor resection. The authors sequenced whole RNA from tumor, nontumor lung or frozen PBMC without sorting. The clonotype was recovered from a male donor with early-stage non-small cell lung cancer. The material was PBMCs, obtained at surgery.

The CDR3 loop reads CSAPQLAGGPSDTQYF. The DNA for the CDR3 is TGCAGTGCACCGCAACTAGCGGGAGGGCCCTCAGATACGCAGTATTTT. The chain carries TRBV20-1 and TRBJ2-3, with 13 bases that match TRBD2. V was clipped by 6 bases and J by 4 bases; unmatched bases: 10. From germline, CDR1 is DFQATT and CDR2 SNEGSKA (reference sequence). The CDR3 totals 16 residues.